This record covers a single TCR beta chain. No cognate antigen has been identified for it. The record has no base qualities; no much larger clone is one base away. The intended sense of this specimen's treatment or condition label: roughly ten-day PBMC culture with coronavirus spike peptide pools or control peptides (ViraFEST assay). To expand antigen-specific T cells with peptide pools and then pick out the expanded clonotypes through TCR sequencing, the study relied on the ViraFEST assay. The convalescent patients' positive SARS-CoV-2 PCR tests were from March to December 2020, which was before the Alpha, Beta and Delta variants emerged in the United States. Two million PBMCs per well were cultured in IMDM with roughly 5% human AB serum and 7.5 to 10 IU/ml IL-2, plus 10 ug/ml peptide pools. On days 3 and 7, half of the culture medium was replaced with fresh IL-2-containing medium. After approximately 10 days of culture, CD4+ T cells were isolated by negative selection using the EasySep CD4+ T cell isolation kit. Ficoll-Paque Plus gradient centrifugation was used to isolate PBMCs from whole blood, and the isolated PBMCs were then either used fresh or cryopreserved at -140C. Each culture condition was generally run in triplicate wells.

The sample originates from a study of vaccination and CD4 T cells after COVID-19 (dated by TCRdb to between 2021 and 2022). Context from the whole study: Convalescent patients had a positive SARS-CoV-2 result on nasal swab PCR, and of these patients, some ten had mild disease and one had severe disease. Six males and four females were included in the convalescent cohort, with two Hispanic individuals, seven Caucasians, two Asians and one multiracial person represented. Each participant got two doses of either the Pfizer-BioNTech BNT162b2 vaccine (n=8) or the Moderna mRNA-1273 vaccine (n=2). Post-COVID blood samples from convalescent patients were collected a median of around 100 days after diagnosis, with a range of 35 to 161 days. The time from the second vaccine dose to post-vaccine blood sampling had a median of roughly 70 days and ranged from about 14 to 250 days. Overlapping spike peptide pools from SARS-CoV-2 and from the common cold coronaviruses HCoV-NL63, HCoV-OC43 and HCoV-229E were used as culture stimuli. As controls, cultures received a CEFX viral epitope pool (the positive control), an HIV-1 Nef peptide pool (the negative control), or no peptide at all. In fewer than 12 COVID-19 convalescent patients and a few infection-naive healthy vaccine recipients, researchers compared the spike-specific CD4+ TCR repertoire from before mRNA vaccination with the repertoire from after.

Library construction relied on PCR. DNA from cultured CD4+ T cells was subjected to TCR sequencing with the Oncomine TCR Beta short-read assay at the Johns Hopkins FTIC core. The QIAamp micro DNA kit was used to extract genomic DNA from the cultured CD4+ T cells. The Oncomine TCR Beta libraries from cultured CD4+ T cells were pooled using unique dual indexes and then sequenced on an Illumina iSeq 100. The original pipeline was this. Non-productive sequences were removed, and CDR3s not starting with C, not ending with F or W, or shorter than 7 amino acids were discarded. Antigen-specific clonotypes were identified with the MANAFEST web application by comparing peptide-stimulated wells with reference and other culture wells. To be called positive, a clone needed an FDR below 0.05, an odds ratio above 5, and a productive frequency above 0.1% in at least two of three replicate wells. A clonotype counted as cross-reactive if it showed significant expansion both in the SARS-CoV-2 spike wells and in at least one common cold coronavirus spike condition. Similarity between CDR3 sequences was evaluated in R version 3.6.1 using Levenshtein distances (stringdist) and unrooted phylogenetic trees (ape). TCRdb reprocessing: public reads trimmed at Q25 with fastp, clones called with MiXCR, in-frame beta chains kept. Each entry merges the rows of one CDR3 protein and shows their most common DNA and genes. TCRdb's processing, not the authors', yielded these V and J calls. The sample contains some 5,000 distinct CDR3 sequences, 55% to 65% of them found a single time. The ten largest clones take up just over 35% of the sample.

Trimming leaves V shorter by 4 bases and J shorter by 4 bases, with the junction holding 4 bases beyond the gene matches. The CDR3 holds 14 amino acids from the cysteine to the phenylalanine. Only the CDR3 part of the read is kept: 42 bases, read in frame from the first base. CDR1 and CDR2 (SEHNR, FQNEAQ) derive from the germline V gene (reference sequence). Study-wide conclusions, independent of this receptor: In convalescent patients, nearly all vaccine-specific clones (304 of 307) were found to be mono-reactive for SARS-CoV-2 spike rather than cross-reactive with common cold coronaviruses. The study included relatively few convalescent patients and did not analyze early timepoints after natural infection. Among the post-vaccine SARS-CoV-2-reactive clones in convalescent patients, a median about 86% showed up only after vaccination, which suggests vaccine-specific priming. Although the median number of SARS-CoV-2-reactive clonotypes went up from roughly 22 after infection to 38 after vaccination, the increase was not significant.

Sequenced sample: CD4+ T cells from blood, cultured in vitro. This clonotype originated in a human donor who had recovered from COVID-19. The receptor chain draws on TRBV7-9 and TRBJ2-7; 10 junctional bases match TRBD1. Here the CDR3 is given as CASSSDRGAYEQYF. The nucleotide sequence is TGTGCCAGCAGCTCGGACAGGGGGGCGTACGAGCAGTACTTC.